The sequence of this TCR beta chain was determined in a study of molecular identifiers for immune sequencing clone quantification. Study in general: RNA from approximately 20,000 or 100,000 naive CD8 cells was split five ways in replicates, with four sequenced.

A word on this clonotype: This may be a read error, as it is one base from a much larger clone.

TCRdb fed the PCR reads into MiXCR, producing one record per CDR3 protein. The sample consists of nearly 650,000 distinct CDR3 sequences, about 25% of them appearing once. The sample taken for sequencing was naive CD8+ T cells from blood, with Jurkat cell RNA spiked in. Subset of the sample: FACS-sorted CD8+CD4-CCR7+CD45RA+ naive T cells. This TCR was recovered from a human donor in good health. Some libraries in this study had Jurkat cell RNA spiked in.

CDR3 in amino acids: CASSTRDRSSYEQYF. The CDR3 DNA is TGTGCCAGCAGTACCCGGGACCGTAGCTCCTACGAGCAGTACTTC. V is TRBV6-2 or TRBV6-3 and J is TRBJ2-7, with D perhaps being TRBD1 or TRBD2 (5 bases each). V was clipped by 5 bases and J by 0 bases, with 14 bases between them. CDR1 MNHEY and CDR2 SVGEGT come from the germline V gene. The CDR3 loop spans 15 amino acids.